Presented here are 26 T cell receptor beta chains from one specimen sequenced in a study of blood T cell repertoires in COVID-19. Data came from immunoSEQ multiplex PCR; TCRdb stores just in-frame clones and leaves some out. The table has 140,000 to 150,000 clones, roughly 80% seen once. Source material: PBMCs or T cells enriched from blood (not recorded which). The receptors come from a woman between 40 and 55 years old who had recovered from COVID-19.

This chain links TRBV28 with TRBJ1-2; 11 bases match TRBD1. This CDR3 comprises 16 residues. Germline CDR1 MDHEN, CDR2 SYDVKM. With 5 bases clipped from V and 4 bases from J, the junction kept 9 bases outside the gene matches. The CDR3 DNA reads as TGTGCCAGCAGTGAGCCCGGGGACAGGGGGGCCTATGGCTACACCTTC. This translates into CASSEPGDRGAYGYTF.

The rearrangement joins TRBV2 to TRBJ2-3, with TRBD2 matching over 8 bases. The germline gives CDR1 SNHLY, CDR2 FYNNEI. This CDR3 comprises 15 residues. With 7 bases clipped from V and 2 bases from J, the junction kept 8 bases outside the gene matches. The CDR3 is CASTKGLAPTDTQYF. The CDR3 DNA is TGTGCCAGCACTAAAGGACTAGCCCCCACAGATACGCAGTATTTT.

This clone has only one observation. This chain links TRBV28 with TRBJ1-5; possibly TRBD1 for D (5 bases). V lost 7 bases and J lost 5, with 21 bases in between. The CDR3 spans 16 residues. CDR1 is MDHEN and CDR2 is SYDVKM in the germline V gene. The DNA for the CDR3 is TGTGCCAGCACCCAACGCGGGGGGTACCCCTATCAGCCCCAGCATTTT. The encoded protein is CASTQRGGYPYQPQHF. Looking up the rest from reference TRBV28 and TRBJ1-5 gives the full variable domain: DVKVTQSSRYLVKRTGEKVFLECVQDMDHENMFWYRQDPGLGLRLIYFSYDVKMKEKGDIPEGYSVSREKKERFSLILESASTNQTSMYLCASTQRGGYPYQPQHFGDGTRLSIL.

This clone was found a few times. The rearrangement uses TRBV3-1 (or the pseudogene TRBV3-2) and TRBJ1-5; the D is unclear. Germline lookup yields CDR1 LGHDT and CDR2 YNNKEL (reference sequence). The CDR3 is 13 amino acids. V was pared by 0 bases and J by 6 bases, with 6 bases between. For the CDR3, the DNA is TGTGCCAGCAGCCAAGATTTCAGTCAGCCCCAGCATTTT. Its protein is CASSQDFSQPQHF.

This clone was seen a handful of times. This chain uses TRBV27 with TRBJ1-2; 10 bases agree with TRBD1. Trimming at V came to 3 bases and at J to 8 bases, leaving 3 bases not matched to a gene. Germline-derived CDR1 and CDR2 are MNHEY and SMNVEV (reference sequence). The CDR3 extends over 13 amino acids. The CDR3 DNA reads as TGTGCCAGCAGTTTTTGGGACAGGGGCGGCTACACCTTC. Translated: CASSFWDRGGYTF.

This clone showed up just once. The chain has TRBV10-1 and TRBJ2-1; no clear D. From germline, CDR1 is WNHNN and CDR2 SYGVQD (reference sequence). The ends were cut back, 4 bases at V and 0 bases at J, with 19 bases in the middle. The CDR3 is made up of 18 amino acids. The CDR3: CASSVREPPIGSYNEQFF. The CDR3 DNA is TGCGCCAGCAGTGTGCGCGAACCCCCTATCGGCTCCTACAATGAGCAGTTCTTC.

In this sample, this clone turned up once. V is TRBV29-1 and J is TRBJ1-2; D remains ambiguous. CDR1 SQVTM and CDR2 ANQGSEA come from the germline V gene. V dropped 6 bases and J dropped 7 bases, with 12 bases sitting between them. The CDR3 is 11 residues long. CDR3 nucleotides: TGCAGCGTGAATTCAGGCATTGGCTACACCTTC. Its protein is CSVNSGIGYTF.

The J gene is TRBJ2-3, the V gene TRBV11-3; D is perhaps TRBD2 (6 bases). This CDR3 is built from 13 residues. Per germline, CDR1 SGHNT and CDR2 YENEEA. With 3 bases removed from V and 6 bases from J, the gap between germline ends came to 10 bases. CDR3 nucleotides: TGTGCCAGCAGCTTCGGGGGAGAGGATACGCAGTATTTT. It encodes CASSFGGEDTQYF. Supplemented by reference TRBV11-3 and TRBJ2-3, the full variable domain reads EAGVVQSPRYKIIEKKQPVAFWCNPISGHNTLYWYLQNLGQGPELLIRYENEEAVDDSQLPKDRFSAERLKGVDSTLKIQPAELGDSAVYLCASSFGGEDTQYFGPGTRLTVL.

This sequence joins TRBV4-2 and TRBJ1-2, with D possibly being TRBD1 (5 bases). Trimming cost V 0 bases and J 4 bases, with 12 bases left between them. Per germline, CDR1 LGHNA and CDR2 YNFKEQ. The CDR3 is made up of 15 amino acids. CDR3 sequence: CASSQDSQGAYGYTF. DNA for the CDR3: TGTGCCAGCAGCCAAGATTCGCAGGGCGCCTATGGCTACACCTTC.

CDR3 protein: CASTHDREFNYGYTF. The CDR3 DNA reads as TGTGCCAGTACCCACGACAGGGAATTTAACTATGGCTACACCTTC. The chain uses TRBV19 and TRBJ1-2; TRBD1 aligns across 7 bases. The CDR3 sequence is 15 residues long. CDR1 and CDR2 (germline): LNHDA, SQIVND (reference sequence). V lost 7 bases, J lost 1 base, and 9 bases stayed unmatched. Full variable domain (missing parts from reference TRBV19 and TRBJ1-2): DGGITQSPKYLFRKEGQNVTLSCEQNLNHDAMYWYRQDPGQGLRLIYYSQIVNDFQKGDIAEGYSVSREKKESFPLTVTSAQKNPTAFYLCASTHDREFNYGYTFGSGTRLTVV.

The chain is built from TRBV5-1 and TRBJ1-1, with no clear D. CDR3 length: 14 amino acids. V shed 0 bases and J shed 3 bases, with 9 bases lying between them. Germline V gives CDR1 SGHRS, CDR2 YFSETQ. This chain's CDR3 is CASSLDTTDTEAFF. CDR3 nucleotide sequence: TGCGCCAGCAGCTTGGACACAACAGACACTGAAGCTTTCTTT.

This clone was detected only a few times. The J gene is TRBJ1-2, the V gene TRBV6-6, with unresolved D. Germline V gene sequence: CDR1 MNHNY, CDR2 SVGAGI (reference sequence). This CDR3 contains 13 residues. Trimming stripped 0 bases from V and 6 bases from J, with 8 bases between. The CDR3 DNA follows: TGTGCCAGCAGTTACTCGAGTGAGGATGGCTACACCTTC. Translated: CASSYSSEDGYTF.

The chain recombines TRBV7-9 with TRBJ2-7, with 8 bases identical to TRBD1. V gave up 5 bases and J gave up 2 bases; unmatched junction bases: 8. The CDR3 consists of 15 residues. Germline-derived CDR1 and CDR2 are SEHNR and FQNEAQ (reference sequence). Here the CDR3 DNA reads TGTGCCAGCAGCCTTACCGGGACAGGAGCCTACGAGCAGTACTTC. This gives the protein CASSLTGTGAYEQYF. Filled out from reference TRBV7-9 and TRBJ2-7, the complete variable domain reads DTGVSQNPRHKITKRGQNVTFRCDPISEHNRLYWYRQTLGQGPEFLTYFQNEAQLEKSRLLSDRFSAERPKGSFSTLEIQRTEQGDSAMYLCASSLTGTGAYEQYFGPGTRLTVT.

CDR3 sequence: CASSYSRGGGNQPQHF. In nucleotides, the CDR3 is TGTGCCAGCAGTTACTCTAGGGGAGGTGGCAATCAGCCCCAGCATTTT. The chain recombines TRBV6-6 with TRBJ1-5, with a tentative D call TRBD1 (5 bases). There are 16 residues in the CDR3. CDR1 MNHNY and CDR2 SVGAGI come from the germline V gene (reference sequence). Trimming cost V 0 bases and J 2 bases, with 11 bases left between them.

The chain combines TRBV19 with TRBJ2-3, with 14 nucleotides matching TRBD2. V shed 5 bases and J 3 bases; nucleotides not matched to a gene: 10. Germline loops: CDR1 LNHDA, CDR2 SQIVND (reference sequence). This CDR3 is built from 18 residues. Written as DNA, the CDR3 is TGTGCCAGTAGTTCCCGGACTAGCGGGAGGAGTGCTACAGATACGCAGTATTTT. Translation gives CASSSRTSGRSATDTQYF. The whole variable domain, filled in from reference TRBV19 and TRBJ2-3, reads DGGITQSPKYLFRKEGQNVTLSCEQNLNHDAMYWYRQDPGQGLRLIYYSQIVNDFQKGDIAEGYSVSREKKESFPLTVTSAQKNPTAFYLCASSSRTSGRSATDTQYFGPGTRLTVL.

The chain has TRBV5-1 and TRBJ1-1; 9 positions agree with TRBD1. The length of the CDR3 is 14 residues. The germline V gene has CDR1 SGHRS and CDR2 YFSETQ. Trimming at V came to 4 bases and at J to 3 bases, leaving 4 bases not matched to a gene. The CDR3 coding sequence is TGCGCCAGCAGCCTCGGGACAGGGTACACTGAAGCTTTCTTT. This translates into CASSLGTGYTEAFF. Looking up the rest from reference TRBV5-1 and TRBJ1-1 gives the full variable domain: KAGVTQTPRYLIKTRGQQVTLSCSPISGHRSVSWYQQTPGQGLQFLFEYFSETQRNKGNFPGRFSGRQFSNSRSEMNVSTLELGDSALYLCASSLGTGYTEAFFGQGTRLTVV.

The count of this clone is one. The chain links TRBV7-8 to TRBJ2-3; perhaps TRBD2 as D (6 bases). Trimming took 3 bases from V and 0 from J, leaving 10 bases between them. CDR1 and CDR2 (germline): SGHVS, FQNEAQ. The CDR3 loop spans 15 amino acids. The CDR3 bases are TGTGCCAGCAGCTTGCCTAGCGCTAGCACAGATACGCAGTATTTT. Its translation: CASSLPSASTDTQYF.

The chain uses TRBV4-1 and TRBJ2-7; maybe TRBD1 (6 bases). Between the trimmed V and J ends, which lost 3 bases and 4 bases, there was a span of 10 bases. There are 13 residues in the CDR3. Germline V lookup: CDR1 MGHRA, CDR2 YSYEKL. CDR3 bases: TGCGCCAGCAGCCAGACAGGAGTGTACGAGCAGTACTTC. This encodes CASSQTGVYEQYF.

This clone was seen only a few times. The chain joins TRBV7-9 to TRBJ2-1, with TRBD2 matching over 7 bases. This CDR3 is built from 16 residues. After removal of 2 bases from V and 0 bases from J, the junction contained 4 bases not matched to a gene. The germline gives CDR1 SEHNR, CDR2 FQNEAQ (reference sequence). The CDR3 nucleotides are TGTGCCAGCAGCTTAAGCGGGGCCGCCTCCTACAATGAGCAGTTCTTC. This sequence encodes CASSLSGAASYNEQFF.

The CDR3 DNA follows: TGCGCCAGCAGAGACAGGGCAAGCGAGCAGTACTTC. This encodes CASRDRASEQYF. The gene calls are TRBV5-1 and TRBJ2-7; 7 bases are shared with TRBD1. J gave up 6 bases and V 5 bases, and 5 bases lay outside the gene matches. Per germline, CDR1 SGHRS and CDR2 YFSETQ. The CDR3 is 12 residues long.

J is TRBJ1-5 and V is TRBV28; TRBD1 is a possible D gene (5 bases). The CDR3 sequence is 16 residues long. The germline V gene encodes CDR1 MDHEN and CDR2 SYDVKM. V lost 4 bases and J 2 bases, leaving 15 bases between the germline ends. The CDR3: CASSYPAGVGNQPQHF. DNA of the CDR3: TGTGCCAGCAGTTATCCCGCGGGGGTCGGCAATCAGCCCCAGCATTTT. The full variable domain, in which reference TRBV28 and TRBJ1-5 provide the parts outside the CDR3, is DVKVTQSSRYLVKRTGEKVFLECVQDMDHENMFWYRQDPGLGLRLIYFSYDVKMKEKGDIPEGYSVSREKKERFSLILESASTNQTSMYLCASSYPAGVGNQPQHFGDGTRLSIL.

This chain's CDR3 is CASSVNPETLNTEAFF. The DNA for the CDR3 is TGTGCCAGCAGCGTAAACCCAGAAACACTGAACACTGAAGCTTTCTTT. The rearrangement uses TRBV9 and TRBJ1-1; D remains ambiguous. The CDR3 length is 16 residues. V was shortened by 1 base and J by 0 bases, with 13 bases between the two germline ends. Germline V gives CDR1 SGDLS, CDR2 YYNGEE. The full variable domain, completed using reference TRBV9 and TRBJ1-1, is DSGVTQTPKHLITATGQRVTLRCSPRSGDLSVYWYQQSLDQGLQFLIQYYNGEERAKGNILERFSAQQFPDLHSELNLSSLELGDSALYFCASSVNPETLNTEAFFGQGTRLTVV.

The CDR3 spells CASSPGTGVSRPKLFF. In nucleotides, the CDR3 is TGTGCCAGCAGCCCGGGGACAGGAGTCTCGCGGCCAAAACTGTTTTTT. The V call is TRBV3-1 (or the pseudogene TRBV3-2), the J call TRBJ1-4, with 8 bases matching TRBD1. After removal of 4 bases from V and 10 bases from J, the junction contained 14 bases not matched to a gene. Germline CDR1 LGHDT, CDR2 YNNKEL (reference sequence). This CDR3 spans 16 amino acids.

This sequence joins TRBV4-2 and TRBJ2-5, with 7 bases identical to TRBD2. Germline lookup yields CDR1 LGHNA and CDR2 YNFKEQ. This CDR3 has 14 amino acids. The V segment lost 1 base and the J segment 5 bases; nucleotides outside the gene matches: 4. This CDR3 is CASSQASGVETQYF. CDR3 nucleotides: TGTGCCAGCAGCCAAGCGAGCGGGGTGGAGACCCAGTACTTC.

Points on this clone: It is likely a read error, because the conserved phenylalanine at the end of the CDR3 is missing. The DNA is left out, because the CDR3 cannot be placed on it with certainty; the CDR3 is given as TCRdb lists it. This chain links TRBV3-1 (or the pseudogene TRBV3-2) with TRBJ1-2; TRBD1 reflects the table's D call only, with no check against the DNA. CDR1 is LGHDT, CDR2 YNNKEL, per germline (reference sequence). The CDR3 comprises 12 residues, both ends counted. The CDR3 sequence: CASSSRDRVPSL.

This chain links TRBV5-5 with TRBJ1-5, with D possibly being TRBD1 (5 bases). In germline, CDR1 is SGHKS, CDR2 YYEKEE (reference sequence). The CDR3 runs 15 residues. V was clipped by 0 bases and J by 5 bases, with 12 bases between them. CDR3 residues: CASSLEQGLYQPQHF. The CDR3 coding sequence is TGTGCCAGCAGCTTGGAGCAGGGTCTCTATCAGCCCCAGCATTTT.